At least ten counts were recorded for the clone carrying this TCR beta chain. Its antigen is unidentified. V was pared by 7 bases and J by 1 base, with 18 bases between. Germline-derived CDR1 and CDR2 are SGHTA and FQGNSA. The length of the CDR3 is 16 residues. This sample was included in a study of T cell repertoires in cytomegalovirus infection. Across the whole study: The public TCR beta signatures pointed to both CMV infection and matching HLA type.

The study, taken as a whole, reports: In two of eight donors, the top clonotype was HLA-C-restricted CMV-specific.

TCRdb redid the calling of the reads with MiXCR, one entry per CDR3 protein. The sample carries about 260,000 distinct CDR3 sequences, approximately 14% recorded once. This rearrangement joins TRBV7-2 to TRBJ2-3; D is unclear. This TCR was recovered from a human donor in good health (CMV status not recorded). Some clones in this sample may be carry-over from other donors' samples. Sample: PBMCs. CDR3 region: CASTPGPHYGTDTQYF. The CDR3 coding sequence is TGTGCCAGCACCCCGGGCCCGCATTACGGCACAGATACGCAGTATTTT.